This entry lists 5 T cell receptor beta chains sequenced from one sample in a study of control samples from healthy donors and cancer patients. Measured with immunoSEQ multiplex PCR; TCRdb has only the in-frame clones, and not every one. The sample includes about 190,000 clones. Sequenced sample: blood. All receptors derive from a woman in her 30s in good health.

The chain recombines TRBV21-1 with TRBJ2-6; the table's D gene call, TRBD1, was not cross checked with the DNA. TRBV21-1 is annotated as a pseudogene. This CDR3 region has 16 residues. Written as DNA, the CDR3 is TGTGCCAGCAGTCGGGACAGGAGCTCTGGGGCCAACGTCCTGACTTTC. It yields the protein CASSRDRSSGANVLTF.

The chain recombines TRBV6-5 with TRBJ1-3; D gene uncertain. The CDR3 is made up of 16 amino acids. V lost 3 bases, J lost 4 bases, and 16 bases lay in between. CDR1 and CDR2 (germline): MNHEY, SVGAGI. The CDR3 loop is CASSYSVQEGGNTIYF. Written as DNA, the CDR3 is TGTGCCAGCAGTTATAGCGTCCAGGAAGGAGGAAACACCATATATTTT.

The chain uses TRBV6-2 or TRBV6-3 and TRBJ1-2; perhaps TRBD1 as D (6 bases). Germline assignment: CDR1 MNHEY and CDR2 SVGEGT. This CDR3 has 17 residues. V shed 4 bases and J shed 2 bases, with 20 bases lying between them. The CDR3 DNA follows: TGTGCCAGCAGTTCCAGTACATACAGGGCCCCCAACTATGGCTACACCTTC. This encodes CASSSSTYRAPNYGYTF.

V and J are TRBV30 and TRBJ1-2, with D possibly TRBD1 on 6 matching bases. Trimming shortened V by 4 bases and J by 8 bases, and 17 bases separated the two germline ends. This CDR3 is 13 amino acids long. From germline, CDR1 is GTSNPN and CDR2 SVGIG (reference sequence). For the CDR3, the DNA is TGTGCCTGGAAGGGGGATGGACAATACGGCTACACCTTC. This codes for CAWKGDGQYGYTF.

V gene TRBV2 combines with J gene TRBJ2-5; D is perhaps TRBD1 or TRBD2 (5 bases each). The CDR3 extends over 16 amino acids. Germline CDR1 and CDR2: SNHLY and FYNNEI. V was cut by 3 bases and J by 4 bases, with 18 bases left in between. The CDR3 reads CASSESQGPLRETQYF. As DNA, the CDR3 is TGTGCCAGCAGTGAGTCGCAGGGACCCCTCCGAGAGACCCAGTACTTC.